The rows below give T cell receptor beta chains drawn from one sample of a study of OX40 agonist ivuxolimab in advanced cancers. Using immunoSEQ multiplex PCR, the repertoire was profiled, and TCRdb retains in-frame clones only, with some absent. This table holds 70,000 to 95,000 clones, 80% to 95% found once. Sequenced material: CD4+ or CD8+ T cells sorted from blood, taken in a trial of the OX40 agonist ivuxolimab. These receptors came from an adult with an advanced solid tumor such as melanoma, head and neck, liver or kidney cancer. Both conserved end residues are part of each CDR3. A D gene is named only where the DNA matches it firmly. Only part of the rows carry a size: once, few, many, or a class if the clone is expanded.

V: TRBV9
J: TRBJ2-1
D: TRBD2
size: NA
DNA: TGTGCCAGCAGCCCCTGGACTAGCTCCTACAATGAGCAGTTCTTC
CDR3: CASSPWTSSYNEQFF

V: TRBV9
J: TRBJ2-7
D: NA
size: NA
DNA: TGTGCCAGCAGCGTAGGGGGTATAGACTACGAGCAGTACTTC
CDR3: CASSVGGIDYEQYF

V: TRBV18
J: TRBJ2-2
D: TRBD1
size: once
DNA: TGTGCCAGCTCACCACCGGGAAGGGGGCAGGCCGGGGAGCTGTTTTTT
CDR3: CASSPPGRGQAGELFF

V: TRBV5-5
J: TRBJ2-7
D: NA
size: NA
DNA: TGTGCCAGCAGCTTGTATCAGGTAGTCTCCTACGAGCAGTACTTC
CDR3: CASSLYQVVSYEQYF

V: TRBV11-2
J: TRBJ2-3
D: NA
size: NA
DNA: TGTGCCAGCAGCTTAGGGATTGCGGGATGGGGCACAGATACGCAGTATTTT
CDR3: CASSLGIAGWGTDTQYF

V: TRBV29-1
J: TRBJ2-1
D: NA
size: NA
DNA: TGCAGCTGTTCCGGGACTGGGGACAATGAGCAGTTCTTC
CDR3: CSCSGTGDNEQFF

V: TRBV27
J: TRBJ2-5
D: NA
size: NA
DNA: TGTGCCAGCACCGATAGGGAGACCCAGTACTTC
CDR3: CASTDRETQYF

V: TRBV28
J: TRBJ2-7
D: NA
size: few
DNA: TGTGCCAGCATCCGGTCGGGAGTAAACTACGAGCAGTACTTC
CDR3: CASIRSGVNYEQYF

V: TRBV6-5
J: TRBJ1-2
D: TRBD1
size: NA
DNA: TGTGCCATCTCCCGGGGGACAGGGAACTATGGCTACACCTTC
CDR3: CAISRGTGNYGYTF

V: TRBV6-6
J: TRBJ1-2
D: TRBD1
size: NA
DNA: TGTGCCAGCAGTCGGCAGGGGGAGCCTAACTATGGCTACACCTTC
CDR3: CASSRQGEPNYGYTF

V: TRBV16
J: TRBJ2-6
D: NA
size: once
DNA: TGTGCCAGCAGCCAATCCCAGACTGGGGCCAACGTCCTGACTTTC
CDR3: CASSQSQTGANVLTF

V: TRBV27
J: TRBJ1-1
D: NA
size: NA
DNA: TGTGCCAGCAGTCTCGGGACCTTGAACACTGAAGCTTTCTTT
CDR3: CASSLGTLNTEAFF

V: TRBV30
J: TRBJ2-7
D: NA
size: NA
DNA: TGTGCCTGGAGTAAGGGTTGGGGGTACGAGCAGTACTTC
CDR3: CAWSKGWGYEQYF

V: TRBV6-4
J: TRBJ2-3
D: TRBD1
size: NA
DNA: TGTGCCAGCAGGACGACAGGGCTGGGTACAGATACGCAGTATTTT
CDR3: CASRTTGLGTDTQYF

V: TRBV7-2
J: TRBJ1-1
D: TRBD1
size: NA
DNA: TGTGCCAGCAGCCCCCAAGGGACAGGGGGGACTGAAGCTTTCTTT
CDR3: CASSPQGTGGTEAFF

V: TRBV7-9
J: TRBJ1-4
D: NA
size: NA
DNA: TGTGCCAGCAGCTTACAGGGACCTAATGAAAAACTGTTTTTT
CDR3: CASSLQGPNEKLFF

V: TRBV30
J: TRBJ2-3
D: TRBD1
size: NA
DNA: TGTGCTACGCGTCACAGGGGCCTCTACACAGATACGCAGTATTTT
CDR3: CATRHRGLYTDTQYF

V: TRBV27
J: TRBJ1-2
D: NA
size: NA
DNA: TGTGCCAGCAGTTTATCGGAAGGTTATGGCTACACCTTC
CDR3: CASSLSEGYGYTF

V: TRBV18
J: TRBJ2-5
D: NA
size: NA
DNA: TGTGCCAGCTCGTCGCTAAACAGGGGCGGAGGGGAGACCCAGTACTTC
CDR3: CASSSLNRGGGETQYF

V: TRBV30
J: TRBJ1-5
D: NA
size: NA
DNA: TGTGCCTGGAGTCCGACATCGGCCCCTAATCAGCCCCAGCATTTT
CDR3: CAWSPTSAPNQPQHF

V: TRBV4-1
J: TRBJ2-1
D: TRBD2
size: once
DNA: TGCGCCAGCAGCCGCCCTGGGACAGGACTAGCGGGAGGGAGGATCAATGAGCAGTTCTTC
CDR3: CASSRPGTGLAGGRINEQFF

V: TRBV27
J: TRBJ1-1
D: NA
size: once
DNA: TGTGCCAGCGATTTGGACATTCTTTTTGCTGAAGCTTTCTTT
CDR3: CASDLDILFAEAFF

V: TRBV7-2
J: TRBJ2-1
D: NA
size: NA
DNA: TGTGCCAGCAGCTCGTTCCTAGGTAATCAGTTCTTC
CDR3: CASSSFLGNQFF

V: TRBV9
J: TRBJ1-1
D: NA
size: NA
DNA: TGTGCCAGCAGCCCCCTGGGGGGGGGTGGGACTGAAGCTTTCTTT
CDR3: CASSPLGGGGTEAFF

V: TRBV30
J: TRBJ2-2
D: NA
size: few
DNA: TGTGCCTGGACTCCGGGACTTAAGGGGGAGCTGTTTTTT
CDR3: CAWTPGLKGELFF

V: TRBV5-1
J: TRBJ2-7
D: TRBD1
size: NA
DNA: TGCGCCAGCAGCTTGCGCTCGCAGGGGGCAGGGGAGCAGTACTTC
CDR3: CASSLRSQGAGEQYF

V: TRBV5-1
J: TRBJ2-1
D: TRBD2
size: NA
DNA: TGCGCCAGCAGCTTGGCGGGAGGGGGAGGCAATGAGCAGTTCTTC
CDR3: CASSLAGGGGNEQFF

V: TRBV6-5
J: TRBJ1-1
D: NA
size: once
DNA: TGTGCCAGCAGCCAACAGGTCAACACTGAAGCTTTCTTT
CDR3: CASSQQVNTEAFF

V: TRBV7-2
J: TRBJ2-3
D: NA
size: NA
DNA: TGTGCCAGCAGCTTTAGCGGTACTAGCACAGATACGCAGTATTTT
CDR3: CASSFSGTSTDTQYF

V: TRBV7-9
J: TRBJ2-1
D: TRBD2
size: NA
DNA: TGTGCCAGCAGCCCCGGGAGCGGGGGTACATACTCCTACAATGAGCAGTTCTTC
CDR3: CASSPGSGGTYSYNEQFF

V: TRBV5-1
J: TRBJ2-7
D: NA
size: NA
DNA: TGCGCCAGCAGCCCTGCGGGGACACAGGCTCACGAGCAGTACTTC
CDR3: CASSPAGTQAHEQYF

V: TRBV29-1
J: TRBJ1-1
D: TRBD1
size: NA
DNA: TGCAGCGTTGGAGTACAGGGGGACTACACTGAAGCTTTCTTT
CDR3: CSVGVQGDYTEAFF

V: TRBV11-3
J: TRBJ2-1
D: TRBD2
size: NA
DNA: TGTGCCAGCAAATCCGACGCTAGCGGGGATATGGGGTTCTTC
CDR3: CASKSDASGDMGFF

V: TRBV5-1
J: TRBJ2-5
D: NA
size: NA
DNA: TGCGCCAGCAGCTTGGATCGGGGGCAGGGGGAGACCCAGTACTTC
CDR3: CASSLDRGQGETQYF

V: TRBV15
J: TRBJ2-4
D: TRBD1
size: NA
DNA: TGTGCCGTCAGGGGGATGGACAAAAACATTCAGTACTTC
CDR3: CAVRGMDKNIQYF